The present T cell receptor beta chain was sequenced within a study of blood T cell repertoires in COVID-19. Overall study: The analysed material was cDNA or gDNA that came from T cells, B-cell-depleted T cells, or PBMCs.

Produced via immunoSEQ multiplex PCR; TCRdb's table is partial and in-frame only. The sample has over 250,000 clones, about 83% seen once. The specimen was peripheral blood. This receptor was taken from a woman between 50 and 59 years old who had recovered from COVID-19.

The CDR3 DNA reads as TGTGCCAGCAGCCCAAGGACTAGCGGGGGGGCTCACGAGCAGTTCTTC. This encodes CASSPRTSGGAHEQFF. V is TRBV7-2 and J is TRBJ2-1; 15 bases fit TRBD2. The V segment lost 5 bases and the J segment 10 bases; nucleotides outside the gene matches: 9. The CDR3 sequence is 16 residues long. Germline V CDR1 and CDR2: SGHTA, FQGNSA.